A selection of T cell receptor beta chains follows, all from one sample in a study of blood T cell repertoires in COVID-19. Clones were read by immunoSEQ multiplex PCR, and TCRdb kept only the in-frame ones, dropping some. This sample has roughly 130,000 clones, with roughly four fifths found just once. Material for sequencing was peripheral blood. These receptors were collected from a woman aged 45 to 65 with acute or convalescent COVID-19. Both conserved end residues are part of each CDR3. The D gene is left open where the match is weak. Clone sizes are given selectively: once, few, many, or a class where the clone is expanded.

j_call,d_call,v_call,clone_size,cdr3_nt,cdr3_aa
TRBJ2-4,TRBD2,TRBV19,.,TGTGCCAGTAGTGATACTAGCGGGGGGCTCAAAAACATTCAGTACTTC,CASSDTSGGLKNIQYF
TRBJ1-4,TRBD1,TRBV5-1,.,TGCGCCAGCAGCCCCGGGGACAGTACAACTAATGAAAAACTGTTTTTT,CASSPGDSTTNEKLFF
TRBJ1-3,.,TRBV9,.,TGTGCCAGCAGCGTAGGGGCAGGGGAAAACACCATATATTTT,CASSVGAGENTIYF
TRBJ2-7,TRBD1,TRBV5-1,once,TGCGCCAGCAGCTTGCGGACAGGAGCCTACGAGCAGTACTTC,CASSLRTGAYEQYF
TRBJ1-4,TRBD1,TRBV11-2,once,TGTGCCAGCAGCTTGGGGGACAGGGATCATGAAAAACTGTTTTTT,CASSLGDRDHEKLFF
TRBJ1-3,TRBD1,TRBV29-1,.,TGCAGCGCAAGGGACAGGGGGAACACCATATATTTT,CSARDRGNTIYF
TRBJ2-7,.,TRBV3-1/TRBV3-2,.,TGTGCCAGCAGCCAAGTTTCAGGCTACGAGCAGTACTTC,CASSQVSGYEQYF
TRBJ1-1,.,TRBV11-1,.,TGTGCCAGCTACAATCAGGGTTTTTCTGAAGCTTTCTTT,CASYNQGFSEAFF
TRBJ1-5,TRBD1,TRBV18,.,TGTGCCAGCTCACAGGGACAGGGCACAGAGCCCCAGCATTTT,CASSQGQGTEPQHF
TRBJ1-1,.,TRBV10-2,.,TGCGCCAGCTGGACAGATCCCTTGAACACTGAAGCTTTCTTT,CASWTDPLNTEAFF
TRBJ1-6,.,TRBV25-1,.,TGTGCCAGCAGTGGAACTCAGGGATCACCCCTCCACTTT,CASSGTQGSPLHF
TRBJ1-4,TRBD1,TRBV27,.,TGTGCCAGCAGTTTCAGACAGGGGGCTGAAAAACTGTTTTTT,CASSFRQGAEKLFF
TRBJ1-6,.,TRBV6-5,.,TGTGCCAGCAGTCGAACAAGAAATTCACCCCTCCACTTT,CASSRTRNSPLHF
TRBJ1-5,.,TRBV5-1,.,TGCGCCAGCAGGTTGGGTCCGGGGGGCAATCAGCCCCAGCATTTT,CASRLGPGGNQPQHF
TRBJ1-1,.,TRBV13,.,TGTGCCAGCAGCTCACGGGACACGGGGACTGAAGCTTTCTTT,CASSSRDTGTEAFF
TRBJ2-7,TRBD2,TRBV6-6,.,TGTGCCAGCACCTTGCGCGGGGGGGGGTACGAGCAGTACTTC,CASTLRGGGYEQYF
TRBJ1-1,.,TRBV5-1,.,TGCGCCAGCAGCAATAGGAATGGAGGAGAACCTTTCTTT,CASSNRNGGEPFF